This TCR beta chain was sequenced during a study of PD-1 blockade in classical Hodgkin lymphoma. General observations from the study: Possibly reflecting disease activity or prior therapy, repertoire differences have causes that remain undefined.

Every one of the patients relapsed after autologous stem cell transplantation (brentuximab vedotin exposure was variable). Thawed PBMCs supplied CD8+ T cells via magnetic negative selection. Under best response, outcomes were complete response, partial response or progressive disease. The CDR3 is made up of 15 amino acids. V lost 4 bases and J lost 8; bases outside the gene matches: 11. Germline V gene lookup returns CDR1 LNHNV and CDR2 YYDKDF (reference sequence). The assay was immunoSEQ multiplex PCR, and TCRdb's table has in-frame clones only and misses some. This table has about 13,000 clones, more than 65% appearing once. Points on this clone: No antigen is known for it.

J is TRBJ1-2 and V is TRBV15; 9 nucleotides align to TRBD1. Sequencing used CD8+ T cells from blood, obtained at baseline. This TCR was sampled from a human donor with classical Hodgkin lymphoma. CDR3 DNA: TGTGCCACCAGCATAACAGGGGGCTCGGTGGAAGGCTACACCTTC. It codes for CATSITGGSVEGYTF.